The clone carrying this T cell receptor (beta chain) has a handful of counts. Alongside a J-beta primer mix, a sample-barcoded 5' primer served in a second PCR lasting about 6 to 12 cycles. There were at least 2.5 million CDR3-containing paired-end reads obtained from each sample. Using its own MiXCR run on the 5' RACE reads, TCRdb lists one record per CDR3 protein. The sample lists under 1 million distinct CDR3 sequences; under 45% were seen once. This sample was taken from a study of blood T cells in healthy people across ages. At the level of the study: Per two T cells, template switching captured roughly one barcoded beta molecule.

In germline, CDR1 is SNHLY, CDR2 FYNNEI. The V gene end was trimmed by 8 bases and the J gene end by 10 bases; junction bases not matched to a gene: 9. This CDR3 has 14 amino acids. The chain links TRBV2 to TRBJ1-6; 9 bases are a match to TRBD1. Specimen: blood. This receptor was taken from a man aged 60-69 years in good health. CDR3 nucleotide sequence: TGTGCCAGCGGTCGACAGGGGGTAGAGTCACCCCTCCACTTT. Protein product: CASGRQGVESPLHF.